This TCR beta chain was recorded in a study of blood T cell repertoires in COVID-19. Study-level background: Specimens from acute and convalescent COVID-19 originated in the United States, Italy and Spain.

Authors' data handling: Reference gene primer amplification gave nucleated cell count estimates. Clones were read by immunoSEQ multiplex PCR, and TCRdb kept only the in-frame ones, dropping some. V and J calls plus clone size are reproduced from that table; the DNA served to infer D and trimming. The table includes 250,000 to 300,000 clones, 80% to 95% detected once. The germline V and J ends were trimmed by 0 bases and 1 base, with 7 bases remaining between them. Per the germline V gene, CDR1 is SGDLS and CDR2 is YYNGEE. The CDR3 extends over 14 amino acids. The study drew participants aged about 18 to 89 years from roughly 25 US areas. Assignment of participants to cohorts was predicated upon participant-reported clinical history.

Sequenced: PBMCs or T cells enriched from blood (not recorded which). The receptor's source is a woman in her 30s who had recovered from COVID-19. The chain couples TRBV9 to TRBJ2-5; D not certain. The chain's CDR3 is CASSVEWAQETQYF. The CDR3 DNA reads as TGTGCCAGCAGCGTAGAATGGGCCCAAGAGACCCAGTACTTC.